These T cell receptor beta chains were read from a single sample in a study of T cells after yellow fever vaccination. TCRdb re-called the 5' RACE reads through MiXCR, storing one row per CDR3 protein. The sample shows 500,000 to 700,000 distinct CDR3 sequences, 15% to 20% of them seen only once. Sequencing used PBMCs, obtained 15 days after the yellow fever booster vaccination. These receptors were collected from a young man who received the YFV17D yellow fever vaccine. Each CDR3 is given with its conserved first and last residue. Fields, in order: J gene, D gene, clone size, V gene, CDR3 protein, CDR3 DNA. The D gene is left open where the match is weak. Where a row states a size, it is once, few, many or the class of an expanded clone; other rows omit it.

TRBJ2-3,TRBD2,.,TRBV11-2,CASLGLAPTDTQYF,TGTGCCAGTTTGGGACTAGCGCCCACAGATACGCAGTATTTT
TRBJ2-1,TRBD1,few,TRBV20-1,CSASRGQGAMNEQFF,TGCAGTGCTAGTCGGGGACAGGGGGCGATGAATGAGCAGTTCTTC
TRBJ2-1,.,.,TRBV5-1,CASSLEVSNSYNEQFF,TGCGCCAGCAGCTTGGAAGTGAGTAACTCATACAATGAGCAGTTCTTC
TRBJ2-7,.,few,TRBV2,CASRTDTYEQYF,TGTGCCAGCCGTACAGACACCTACGAGCAGTACTTC
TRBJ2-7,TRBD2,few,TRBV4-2,CASSQIGTSGIQSF,TGTGCCAGCAGCCAGATTGGGACTAGCGGGATACAGTCCTTC
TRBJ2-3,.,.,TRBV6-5,CASSWDIGLDTQYF,TGTGCCAGCAGTTGGGACATAGGATTGGATACGCAGTATTTT
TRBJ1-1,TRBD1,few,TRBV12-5,CASGLVGQVEAFF,TGTGCTAGTGGTTTGGTCGGACAGGTTGAAGCTTTCTTT
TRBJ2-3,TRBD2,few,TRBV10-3,CASAEAGGSDTQYF,TGTGCCAGTGCGGAGGCGGGAGGGTCAGATACGCAGTATTTT
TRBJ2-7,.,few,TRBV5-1,CASSPGYGPYEQYF,TGCGCCAGCAGCCCGGGATACGGGCCCTACGAGCAGTACTTC
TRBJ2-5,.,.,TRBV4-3,CASSQDWGKRQETQYF,TGCGCCAGCAGCCAAGATTGGGGAAAACGCCAAGAGACCCAGTACTTC
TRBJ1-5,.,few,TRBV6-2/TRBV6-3,CASSYSGGSNQPQHF,TGTGCCAGCAGTTACTCAGGTGGTAGCAATCAGCCCCAGCATTTT
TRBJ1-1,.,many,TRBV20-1,CSARDIQGKGTEAFF,TGCAGTGCTAGAGATATCCAGGGCAAGGGGACTGAAGCTTTCTTT
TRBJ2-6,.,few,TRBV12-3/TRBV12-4,CASSLNGANVLTF,TGTGCCAGCAGTCTTAACGGGGCCAACGTCCTGACTTTC
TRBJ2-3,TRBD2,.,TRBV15,CATSIIRGGPDTQYF,TGTGCCACCAGTATAATCCGGGGGGGCCCAGATACGCAGTATTTT
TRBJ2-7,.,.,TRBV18,CASSPPGASTYEQYF,TGTGCCAGCTCACCGCCGGGGGCCTCAACCTACGAGCAGTACTTC
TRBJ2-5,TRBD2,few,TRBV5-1,CASSTGTSSYSQETQYF,TGCGCCAGCAGCACCGGGACTAGCTCCTATTCTCAGGAGACCCAGTACTTC
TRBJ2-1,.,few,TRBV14,CASSLPRGIYNEQFF,TGTGCCAGCAGCCTTCCTCGCGGGATCTACAATGAGCAGTTCTTC
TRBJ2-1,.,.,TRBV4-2,CASSPESGSYNEQFF,TGTGCCAGCAGTCCCGAGAGCGGTTCCTACAATGAGCAGTTCTTC
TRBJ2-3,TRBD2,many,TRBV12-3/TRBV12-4,CASRLAGLTDTQYF,TGTGCCAGCAGACTAGCGGGTCTCACAGATACGCAGTATTTT
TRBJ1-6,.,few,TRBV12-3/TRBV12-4,CASSLPGDNSPLHF,TGTGCCAGCAGTTTACCCGGAGATAATTCACCCCTCCACTTT
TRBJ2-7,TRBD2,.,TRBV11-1,CASSSPRDQAGGLNYEQYF,TGTGCCAGCAGCTCCCCAAGAGACCAGGCGGGAGGGTTAAATTACGAGCAGTACTTC
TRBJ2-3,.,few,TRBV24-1,CATSVSASTDTQYF,TGTGCCACCAGTGTCAGCGCCAGCACAGATACGCAGTATTTT
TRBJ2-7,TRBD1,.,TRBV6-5,CASSYPQGEYEQYF,TGTGCCAGCAGTTACCCACAGGGGGAATACGAGCAGTACTTC
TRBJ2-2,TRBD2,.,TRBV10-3,CAISVREANTGELFF,TGTGCCATCAGTGTCCGGGAGGCGAACACCGGGGAGCTGTTTTTT